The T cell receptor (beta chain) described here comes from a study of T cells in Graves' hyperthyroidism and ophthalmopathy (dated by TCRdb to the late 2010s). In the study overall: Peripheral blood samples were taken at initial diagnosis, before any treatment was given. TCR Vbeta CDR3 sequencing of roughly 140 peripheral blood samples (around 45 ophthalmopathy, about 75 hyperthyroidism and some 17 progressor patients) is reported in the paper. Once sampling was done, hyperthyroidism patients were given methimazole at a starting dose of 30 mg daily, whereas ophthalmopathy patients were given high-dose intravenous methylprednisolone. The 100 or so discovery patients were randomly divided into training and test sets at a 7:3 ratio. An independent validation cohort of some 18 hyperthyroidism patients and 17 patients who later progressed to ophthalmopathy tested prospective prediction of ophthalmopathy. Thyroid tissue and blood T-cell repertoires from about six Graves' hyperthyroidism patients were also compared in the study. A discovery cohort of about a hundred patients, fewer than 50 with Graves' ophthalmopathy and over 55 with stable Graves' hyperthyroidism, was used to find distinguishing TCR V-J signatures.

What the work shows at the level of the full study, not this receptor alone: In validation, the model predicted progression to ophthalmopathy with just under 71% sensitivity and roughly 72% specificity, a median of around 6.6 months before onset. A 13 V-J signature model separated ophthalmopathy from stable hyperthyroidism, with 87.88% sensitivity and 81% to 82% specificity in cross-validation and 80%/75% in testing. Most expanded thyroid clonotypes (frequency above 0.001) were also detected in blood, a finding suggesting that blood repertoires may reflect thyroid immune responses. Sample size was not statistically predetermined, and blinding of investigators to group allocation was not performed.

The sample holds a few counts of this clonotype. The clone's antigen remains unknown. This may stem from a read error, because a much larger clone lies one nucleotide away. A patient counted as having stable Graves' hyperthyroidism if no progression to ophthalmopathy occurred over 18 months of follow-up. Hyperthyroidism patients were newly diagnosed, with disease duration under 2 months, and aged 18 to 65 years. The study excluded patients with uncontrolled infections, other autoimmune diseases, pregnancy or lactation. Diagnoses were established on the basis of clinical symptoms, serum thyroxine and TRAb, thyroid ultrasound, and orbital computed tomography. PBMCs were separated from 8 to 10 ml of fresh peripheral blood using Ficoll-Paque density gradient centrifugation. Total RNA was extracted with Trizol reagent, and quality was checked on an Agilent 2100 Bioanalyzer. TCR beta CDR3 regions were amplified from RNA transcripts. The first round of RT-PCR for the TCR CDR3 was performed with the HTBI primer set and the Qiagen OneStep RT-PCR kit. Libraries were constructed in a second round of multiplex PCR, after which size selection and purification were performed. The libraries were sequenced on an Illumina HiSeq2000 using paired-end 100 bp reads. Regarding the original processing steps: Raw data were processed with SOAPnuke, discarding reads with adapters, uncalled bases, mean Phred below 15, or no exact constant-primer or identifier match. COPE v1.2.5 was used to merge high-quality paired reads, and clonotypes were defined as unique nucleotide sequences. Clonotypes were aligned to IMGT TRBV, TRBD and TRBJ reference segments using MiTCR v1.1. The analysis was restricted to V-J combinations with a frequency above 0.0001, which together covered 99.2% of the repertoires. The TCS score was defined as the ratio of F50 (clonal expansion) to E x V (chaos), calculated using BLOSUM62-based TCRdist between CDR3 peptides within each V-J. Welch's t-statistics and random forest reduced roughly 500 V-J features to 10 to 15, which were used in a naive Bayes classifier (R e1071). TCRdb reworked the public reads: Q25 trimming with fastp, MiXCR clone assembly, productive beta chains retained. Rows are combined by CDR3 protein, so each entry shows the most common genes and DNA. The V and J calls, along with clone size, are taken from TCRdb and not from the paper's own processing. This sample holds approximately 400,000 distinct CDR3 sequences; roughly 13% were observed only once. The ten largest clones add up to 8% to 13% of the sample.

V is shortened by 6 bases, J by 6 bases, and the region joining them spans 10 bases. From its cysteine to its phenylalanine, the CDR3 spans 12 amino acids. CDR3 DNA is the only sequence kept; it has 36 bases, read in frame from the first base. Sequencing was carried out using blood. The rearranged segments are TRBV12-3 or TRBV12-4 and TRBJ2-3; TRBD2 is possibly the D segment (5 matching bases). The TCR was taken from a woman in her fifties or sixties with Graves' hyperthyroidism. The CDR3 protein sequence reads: CASSRDWDTQYF. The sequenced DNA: TGTGCCAGCAGCCGGGATTGGGATACGCAGTATTTT.